Listed below are T cell receptor beta chains from one sample, sequenced in a study of cytomegalovirus exposure and HLA in healthy donors. Only in-frame clones appear in the TCRdb table, and some are missing; sequencing was by immunoSEQ multiplex PCR. The sample gives 150,000 to 200,000 clones, approximately 81% of which show up once; about 2.5% is in the top ten. Sequencing input: PBMCs. The source is a woman in her forties or fifties in good health and CMV-seronegative. Both conserved end residues are part of each CDR3. The D gene is left open where the match is weak. For some rows the clone size is stated as once, few or many, or as a class when expanded; others skip it.

size: -; V: TRBV2; J: TRBJ1-1; D: -; CDR3: CASTLLTSGTEAFF; DNA: TGTGCCAGCACCCTCCTAACTTCGGGGACTGAAGCTTTCTTT
size: -; V: TRBV6-5; J: TRBJ2-7; D: -; CDR3: CASSPSRGTYEQYF; DNA: TGTGCCAGCAGCCCCTCTAGAGGTACCTACGAGCAGTACTTC
size: -; V: TRBV7-9; J: TRBJ2-4; D: -; CDR3: CSSSLLEAYSDIQYF; DNA: TGTTCCAGCAGCTTACTCGAGGCCTATTCCGACATTCAGTACTTC
size: -; V: TRBV19; J: TRBJ1-4; D: TRBD1; CDR3: CASSRQGTGDEKLFF; DNA: TGTGCCAGTAGTCGCCAGGGGACAGGGGATGAAAAACTGTTTTTT
size: -; V: TRBV11-2; J: TRBJ2-7; D: TRBD1; CDR3: CASSRGQGYEQYF; DNA: TGTGCCAGCAGCCGGGGACAGGGCTACGAGCAGTACTTC
size: -; V: TRBV4-1; J: TRBJ2-5; D: -; CDR3: CASSHPGLQETQYF; DNA: TGCGCCAGCAGCCATCCGGGACTGCAAGAGACCCAGTACTTC
size: -; V: TRBV6-5; J: TRBJ1-1; D: -; CDR3: CASSYSGGEAFF; DNA: TGTGCCAGCAGTTACTCCGGGGGTGAAGCTTTCTTT
size: once; V: TRBV29-1; J: TRBJ1-2; D: -; CDR3: CSVVSRVGGYTF; DNA: TGCAGCGTTGTAAGCAGGGTGGGTGGCTACACCTTC
size: once; V: TRBV7-9; J: TRBJ2-3; D: -; CDR3: CASSSLDTSTDTQYF; DNA: TGTGCCAGCAGCTCATTAGACACCTCCACAGATACGCAGTATTTT
size: once; V: TRBV6-6; J: TRBJ2-7; D: -; CDR3: CASSYFPGEQYF; DNA: TGTGCCAGCAGTTACTTCCCCGGGGAGCAGTACTTC
size: -; V: TRBV5-1; J: TRBJ1-5; D: -; CDR3: CASSLDRAQPQHF; DNA: TGCGCCAGCAGCTTGGACAGGGCTCAGCCCCAGCATTTT
size: -; V: TRBV4-1; J: TRBJ1-1; D: -; CDR3: CASSRGPAGDTEAFF; DNA: TGCGCCAGCAGCCGAGGGCCGGCGGGGGACACTGAAGCTTTCTTT
size: once; V: TRBV4-1; J: TRBJ2-7; D: TRBD2; CDR3: CASSQGESTSGSWYEQYF; DNA: TGCGCCAGCAGCCAGGGGGAATCGACTAGCGGTAGCTGGTACGAGCAGTACTTC
size: -; V: TRBV6-5; J: TRBJ2-7; D: -; CDR3: CASSYSWAPLNPEQYF; DNA: TGTGCCAGCAGTTACTCTTGGGCACCCCTGAACCCCGAGCAGTACTTC
size: -; V: TRBV7-2; J: TRBJ1-1; D: -; CDR3: CASSHSGGNTEAFF; DNA: TGTGCCAGCAGCCACAGCGGGGGGAACACTGAAGCTTTCTTT
size: once; V: TRBV15; J: TRBJ2-1; D: TRBD2; CDR3: CATSRGDLAGGGNEQFF; DNA: TGTGCCACCAGCAGAGGCGACCTAGCGGGAGGTGGCAATGAGCAGTTCTTC
size: -; V: TRBV7-8; J: TRBJ2-5; D: -; CDR3: CASSLVSSYQETQYF; DNA: TGTGCCAGCAGCTTAGTTTCGAGCTACCAAGAGACCCAGTACTTC
size: once; V: TRBV18; J: TRBJ2-1; D: -; CDR3: CASSSGTTGNEQFF; DNA: TGTGCCAGCTCTTCCGGGACAACTGGCAATGAGCAGTTCTTC
size: -; V: TRBV7-9; J: TRBJ1-3; D: -; CDR3: CASSPRTSSGNTIYF; DNA: TGTGCCAGCAGCCCCCGGACAAGCTCTGGAAACACCATATATTTT
size: -; V: TRBV5-5; J: TRBJ1-1; D: TRBD1; CDR3: CASSPPDRAEAFF; DNA: TGTGCCAGCAGCCCCCCGGACAGGGCAGAAGCTTTCTTT
size: -; V: TRBV4-1; J: TRBJ1-2; D: TRBD1; CDR3: CASSQEGTGRNYGYTF; DNA: TGCGCCAGCAGCCAAGAGGGGACAGGGAGGAACTATGGCTACACCTTC
size: once; V: TRBV5-1; J: TRBJ1-3; D: TRBD1; CDR3: CASSLGTAGNTIYF; DNA: TGCGCCAGCAGCTTAGGGACAGCTGGAAACACCATATATTTT
size: -; V: TRBV18; J: TRBJ2-6; D: -; CDR3: CASSTQGSGANVLTF; DNA: TGTGCCAGCTCAACTCAGGGTTCTGGGGCCAACGTCCTGACTTTC
size: -; V: TRBV5-1; J: TRBJ2-1; D: TRBD1; CDR3: CASSLARGLYNEQFF; DNA: TGCGCCAGCAGCTTGGCCAGGGGGCTCTACAATGAGCAGTTCTTC
size: once; V: TRBV5-5; J: TRBJ1-2; D: -; CDR3: CASSLAPNRANYGYTF; DNA: TGTGCCAGCAGCTTGGCCCCAAACAGGGCTAACTATGGCTACACCTTC
size: once; V: TRBV19; J: TRBJ1-6; D: TRBD1; CDR3: CASSVQGARGTNSPLHF; DNA: TGTGCCAGTAGTGTCCAGGGGGCGCGGGGAACTAATTCACCCCTCCACTTT
size: -; V: TRBV2; J: TRBJ1-3; D: TRBD1; CDR3: CARGTATNPGNTIYF; DNA: TGTGCCCGAGGGACAGCCACAAACCCTGGAAACACCATATATTTT
size: -; V: TRBV11-3; J: TRBJ2-7; D: -; CDR3: CASSSSHLEQYF; DNA: TGTGCCAGCAGCTCCTCCCATCTAGAGCAGTACTTC
size: -; V: TRBV5-4; J: TRBJ2-1; D: -; CDR3: CASSGRDKVYNEQFF; DNA: TGTGCCAGCAGCGGACGGGACAAGGTCTACAATGAGCAGTTCTTC
size: once; V: TRBV7-3; J: TRBJ2-7; D: TRBD2; CDR3: CASSLTGTSGYEQYF; DNA: TGTGCCAGCAGCTTAACCGGGACTAGCGGCTACGAGCAGTACTTC
size: -; V: TRBV28; J: TRBJ1-3; D: TRBD1; CDR3: CASSFLTGGNSGNTIYF; DNA: TGTGCCAGCAGTTTTTTGACAGGGGGTAACAGTGGAAACACCATATATTTT
size: few; V: TRBV11-2; J: TRBJ1-6; D: TRBD1; CDR3: CASSLEDRGRGSPLHF; DNA: TGTGCCAGCAGCTTAGAGGACAGGGGGCGCGGTTCACCCCTCCACTTT
size: few; V: TRBV28; J: TRBJ1-2; D: TRBD1; CDR3: CAIYYLTGEAYGYTF; DNA: TGTGCCATCTATTACCTTACAGGGGAGGCCTATGGCTACACCTTC
size: -; V: TRBV4-3; J: TRBJ2-3; D: TRBD2; CDR3: CASSQGLAGGTHTQYF; DNA: TGCGCCAGCAGCCAAGGACTAGCGGGAGGGACGCATACGCAGTATTTT
size: -; V: TRBV5-4; J: TRBJ2-7; D: TRBD2; CDR3: CASSLGTSGISYEQYF; DNA: TGTGCCAGCAGCTTAGGGACTAGCGGGATCTCCTACGAGCAGTACTTC
size: -; V: TRBV5-1; J: TRBJ2-7; D: -; CDR3: CASSLSRGYSYEQYF; DNA: TGCGCCAGCAGCTTGTCTCGGGGGTACTCCTACGAGCAGTACTTC
size: -; V: TRBV5-4; J: TRBJ2-2; D: -; CDR3: CASSLDRAVTGELFF; DNA: TGTGCCAGCAGCTTGGACAGGGCGGTCACCGGGGAGCTGTTTTTT
size: -; V: TRBV6-1; J: TRBJ2-2; D: TRBD1; CDR3: CATPGTANTGELFF; DNA: TGTGCCACCCCGGGGACAGCTAACACCGGGGAGCTGTTTTTT
size: -; V: TRBV6-5; J: TRBJ2-3; D: -; CDR3: CASSYRTVGVADTQYF; DNA: TGTGCCAGCAGTTACAGGACAGTGGGGGTGGCAGATACGCAGTATTTT
size: once; V: TRBV7-2; J: TRBJ2-1; D: TRBD2; CDR3: CASSLGLDEQFF; DNA: TGTGCCAGCAGCCTGGGACTAGATGAGCAGTTCTTC
size: -; V: TRBV5-1; J: TRBJ2-3; D: -; CDR3: CASSLQTDTQYF; DNA: TGCGCCAGCAGCTTACAAACAGATACGCAGTATTTT
size: -; V: TRBV2; J: TRBJ2-1; D: -; CDR3: CASSLNRGSYNEQFF; DNA: TGTGCCAGCAGTCTTAACCGGGGGTCCTACAATGAGCAGTTCTTC
size: -; V: TRBV12-5; J: TRBJ1-6; D: -; CDR3: CASGRVSNSPLHF; DNA: TGTGCTAGTGGGCGTGTGAGTAATTCCCCCCTCCACTTT
size: -; V: TRBV19; J: TRBJ1-5; D: TRBD1; CDR3: CASSLPTQGDQPQHF; DNA: TGTGCCAGTAGTCTGCCGACCCAGGGGGATCAGCCCCAGCATTTT
size: -; V: TRBV7-8; J: TRBJ2-7; D: TRBD1; CDR3: CASSLTRDRGSEQYF; DNA: TGTGCCAGCAGCTTAACCCGGGACAGGGGATCCGAGCAGTACTTC
size: -; V: TRBV6-1; J: TRBJ1-5; D: -; CDR3: CASSSDSLLGQPQHF; DNA: TGTGCCAGCAGTTCCGACAGTTTATTGGGTCAGCCCCAGCATTTT
size: -; V: TRBV9; J: TRBJ1-4; D: -; CDR3: CASSTAGISNEKLFF; DNA: TGTGCCAGCAGCACCGCAGGGATATCGAATGAAAAACTGTTTTTT
size: -; V: TRBV19; J: TRBJ1-4; D: -; CDR3: CASRKLRDTGGEKLFF; DNA: TGTGCCAGTAGAAAACTCCGGGACACCGGAGGTGAAAAACTGTTTTTT